A single sample gave rise to the 28 T cell receptor beta chains below, sequenced in a study of monozygotic twins with inflammatory bowel disease. TCRdb reprocessed the 5' RACE reads and stores each CDR3 protein as one record, lacking DNA. The specimen's table records about 160,000 distinct CDR3 sequences. The material sequenced was blood. Receptors were obtained from a human donor with ulcerative colitis or Crohn's disease, or a healthy co-twin of an affected twin (not recorded which).

The chain carries TRBV28 and TRBJ2-5; TCRdb names TRBD1, which stays unverified in the absence of DNA. This CDR3 is 17 amino acids long. The germline gives CDR1 MDHEN, CDR2 SYDVKM. This chain's CDR3 is CASSFEGGGGVGETQYF.

The CDR3 here is CASSLQDNEQFF. V gene TRBV5-1 combines with J gene TRBJ2-1; the TRBD1 assignment by TCRdb is unverifiable without DNA. Germline V CDR1 and CDR2: SGHRS, YFSETQ. The CDR3 length is 12 residues.

V usage is TRBV14 and J usage is TRBJ1-4; TCRdb names TRBD1, which stays unverified in the absence of DNA. Germline CDR1 reads SGHDN; CDR2 reads FVKESK. This CDR3 has 12 residues. The CDR3 loop reads CASSPSFPKLFF.

The rearrangement uses TRBV11-1 and TRBJ2-3; TCRdb designates TRBD2, a call that cannot be tested without DNA. CDR3 length equals 18 residues. Germline CDR1 and CDR2: SGHAT and FQDESV (reference sequence). The CDR3 sequence: CASSPRQVGFPSTDTQYF. Supplemented by reference TRBV11-1 and TRBJ2-3, the full variable domain reads EAEVAQSPRYKITEKSQAVAFWCDPISGHATLYWYRQILGQGPELLVQFQDESVVDDSQLPKDRFSAERLKGVDSTLKIQPAELGDSAMYLCASSPRQVGFPSTDTQYFGPGTRLTVL.

This chain uses TRBV4-1 with TRBJ1-4; TCRdb names TRBD1, which stays unverified in the absence of DNA. The germline CDR1 and CDR2 sequences are MGHRA and YSYEKL. The CDR3 is 18 residues long. The CDR3 here is CASSQDLSNGDRGRKLFF.

V gene TRBV5-6 combines with J gene TRBJ1-1; with no DNA, the TCRdb D assignment of TRBD1 cannot be verified. Germline V gene data show CDR1 as SGHDT and CDR2 as YYEEEE. The CDR3 runs to 16 residues. CDR3 sequence reads: CASSWGQGVMNTEAFF. Variable domain in full (rest from reference TRBV5-6 and TRBJ1-1): DAGVTQSPTHLIKTRGQQVTLRCSPKSGHDTVSWYQQALGQGPQFIFQYYEEEERQRGNFPDRFSGHQFPNYSSELNVNALLLGDSALYLCASSWGQGVMNTEAFFGQGTRLTVV.

This sequence joins TRBV10-3 and TRBJ2-5; TCRdb's D gene call, TRBD1, goes unchecked for lack of DNA. This CDR3 contains 13 residues. Germline values: CDR1 ENHRY, CDR2 SYGVKD. This CDR3 reads CAISTEDSGAQYF.

This sequence joins TRBV11-2 and TRBJ2-2; checking the TCRdb D call of TRBD1 is not possible without DNA. This CDR3 region has 15 residues. Germline-derived CDR1 and CDR2 are SGHAT and FQNNGV. The CDR3 reads CASSPRTGDTGELFF.

J is TRBJ2-7 and V is TRBV12-3 or TRBV12-4; no DNA is available, so the TRBD1 call from TCRdb remains unchecked. The CDR3 length is 14 residues. The CDR3: CASRKGYPSYEQYF.

This chain joins TRBV27 and TRBJ2-7; TCRdb lists TRBD1, though no DNA is available to test this call. CDR3 length equals 13 residues. CDR1 is MNHEY and CDR2 is SMNVEV in the germline V gene (reference sequence). Here the CDR3 reads CASLRLGDYEQYF.

The chain uses TRBV6-1 and TRBJ2-7; TCRdb gives TRBD2 as the D gene, but with no DNA this cannot be confirmed. The germline gives CDR1 MNHNS, CDR2 SASEGT. This CDR3 comprises 16 residues. Here the CDR3 reads CASSSVGGTSSYEQYF.

This chain joins TRBV14 and TRBJ2-7; as DNA is missing, the TRBD1 call by TCRdb cannot be tested. This CDR3 is 14 amino acids long. Germline CDR1 and CDR2: SGHDN and FVKESK. The CDR3 protein is CASSQEGKGYEQYF.

J is TRBJ2-3 and V is TRBV14; as DNA is missing, the TRBD1 call by TCRdb cannot be tested. The germline gives CDR1 SGHDN, CDR2 FVKESK. This CDR3 has 15 amino acids. This CDR3 reads CASSPLDGRTDTQYF.

The chain recombines TRBV19 with TRBJ1-5; TCRdb's D gene call, TRBD1, goes unchecked for lack of DNA. In germline, CDR1 is LNHDA, CDR2 SQIVND (reference sequence). The CDR3 covers 14 residues. This CDR3 reads CASSMQGSRQPQHF. Based on the CDR3 plus reference TRBV19 and TRBJ1-5, the full variable domain is DGGITQSPKYLFRKEGQNVTLSCEQNLNHDAMYWYRQDPGQGLRLIYYSQIVNDFQKGDIAEGYSVSREKKESFPLTVTSAQKNPTAFYLCASSMQGSRQPQHFGDGTRLSIL.

The J gene is TRBJ2-1, the V gene TRBV6-5; the D call from TCRdb, TRBD2, cannot be confirmed without DNA. The CDR3 length is 14 residues. Germline loops: CDR1 MNHEY, CDR2 SVGAGI. CDR3: CASSFTSGRDEQFF.

The chain recombines TRBV2 with TRBJ1-5; TCRdb designates TRBD1, a call that cannot be tested without DNA. The CDR3 runs 14 residues. Germline assignment: CDR1 SNHLY and CDR2 FYNNEI. The CDR3 sequence is CASSPRGRDQPQHF. The full variable domain, its missing parts supplied by reference TRBV2 and TRBJ1-5, is EPEVTQTPSHQVTQMGQEVILRCVPISNHLYFYWYRQILGQKVEFLVSFYNNEISEKSEIFDDQFSVERPDGSNFTLKIRSTKLEDSAMYFCASSPRGRDQPQHFGDGTRLSIL.

The V call is TRBV15, the J call TRBJ1-5; checking the TCRdb D call of TRBD1 is not possible without DNA. Germline-derived CDR1 and CDR2 are LNHNV and YYDKDF (reference sequence). The CDR3 totals 16 residues. CDR3 amino acids: CATSRERDRDGQPQHF.

CDR3 in amino acids: CSAPRRGDTAGGSPLHF. The rearrangement links TRBV20-1 to TRBJ1-6; the D call from TCRdb, TRBD1, cannot be confirmed without DNA. Per germline, CDR1 DFQATT and CDR2 SNEGSKA (reference sequence). This CDR3 is 17 amino acids long.

The chain uses TRBV9 and TRBJ2-3. This CDR3 contains 16 residues. Germline values: CDR1 SGDLS, CDR2 YYNGEE. The CDR3 here is CASSIAILGSTDTQYF.

The chain links TRBV12-3 or TRBV12-4 to TRBJ1-1. The CDR3 extends over 21 amino acids. CDR3 sequence: CASSFRGGLIIGDHMNTEAFF.

The chain has TRBV10-3 and TRBJ2-5; no DNA is available, so the TRBD2 call from TCRdb remains unchecked. Germline V gene lookup returns CDR1 ENHRY and CDR2 SYGVKD. The CDR3 sequence is 14 residues long. CDR3 loop: CAISEPSGAETQYF.

V is TRBV28 and J is TRBJ2-7. CDR1 and CDR2 (germline): MDHEN, SYDVKM. This CDR3 region has 15 residues. CDR3 sequence reads: CASSPSARTPYEQYF. Together with reference TRBV28 and TRBJ2-7, the CDR3 gives the full variable domain: DVKVTQSSRYLVKRTGEKVFLECVQDMDHENMFWYRQDPGLGLRLIYFSYDVKMKEKGDIPEGYSVSREKKERFSLILESASTNQTSMYLCASSPSARTPYEQYFGPGTRLTVT.

The chain has TRBV10-3 and TRBJ2-1; TCRdb calls TRBD1, which cannot be checked without DNA. The CDR3 extends over 14 amino acids. CDR1 is ENHRY and CDR2 is SYGVKD in the germline V gene. CDR3 sequence: CAISPGQTSYEQFF.

The rearrangement joins TRBV9 to TRBJ2-2; TCRdb proposes TRBD2, but this gene call is untestable without DNA. This CDR3 is 16 amino acids long. Germline-derived CDR1 and CDR2 are SGDLS and YYNGEE. CDR3 region: CASSTSGSLLTGELFF.

This sequence joins TRBV6-2 or TRBV6-3 and TRBJ1-2. There are 13 residues in the CDR3. Per germline, CDR1 MNHEY and CDR2 SVGEGT. The CDR3 protein is CASSLTAPYGYTF.

This chain uses TRBV7-3 with TRBJ2-1; the D gene TCRdb calls, TRBD1, cannot be checked with no DNA. Germline V gene lookup returns CDR1 SGHTA and CDR2 FQGTGA. This CDR3 has 16 residues. CDR3 in amino acids: CASSLVVGGGSNEQFF.

J is TRBJ1-6 and V is TRBV7-9. There are 13 residues in the CDR3. Germline assignment: CDR1 SEHNR and CDR2 FQNEAQ (reference sequence). Here the CDR3 reads CASSLGQNSPLHF.

The gene calls are TRBV7-3 and TRBJ2-7. Germline V gene data show CDR1 as SGHTA and CDR2 as FQGTGA. The CDR3 spans 13 residues. CDR3 sequence reads: CASSLFPDYEQYF.